The clone carrying this TCR beta chain was recorded once. This record comes from a study of shared clonotypes between healthy human individuals. Germline trimming cut 2 bases from V and 2 bases from J; bases unmatched to any gene: 12. This CDR3 has 17 amino acids. Per the germline V gene, CDR1 is SNHLY and CDR2 is FYNNEI. Terminally differentiated effector memory CD45RA+ cells were excluded from the naive CD8 cells, which were CD45RO-negative and positively selected for CCR7. Here immunoSEQ multiplex PCR was the method, and the copy in TCRdb shows in-frame clones only, minus some. The table has under 700,000 clones, 90% to 95% seen once.

Sequenced: naive CD8+ T cells sorted from blood. This receptor was taken from a woman aged 25 to 39 in good health. The chain links TRBV2 to TRBJ2-7; the match to TRBD2 covers 7 bases. In DNA form, the CDR3 reads TGTGCCAGCAGTGAATGGGCTAGCGGCGATACCCCCTACGAGCAGTACTTC. This codes for CASSEWASGDTPYEQYF.